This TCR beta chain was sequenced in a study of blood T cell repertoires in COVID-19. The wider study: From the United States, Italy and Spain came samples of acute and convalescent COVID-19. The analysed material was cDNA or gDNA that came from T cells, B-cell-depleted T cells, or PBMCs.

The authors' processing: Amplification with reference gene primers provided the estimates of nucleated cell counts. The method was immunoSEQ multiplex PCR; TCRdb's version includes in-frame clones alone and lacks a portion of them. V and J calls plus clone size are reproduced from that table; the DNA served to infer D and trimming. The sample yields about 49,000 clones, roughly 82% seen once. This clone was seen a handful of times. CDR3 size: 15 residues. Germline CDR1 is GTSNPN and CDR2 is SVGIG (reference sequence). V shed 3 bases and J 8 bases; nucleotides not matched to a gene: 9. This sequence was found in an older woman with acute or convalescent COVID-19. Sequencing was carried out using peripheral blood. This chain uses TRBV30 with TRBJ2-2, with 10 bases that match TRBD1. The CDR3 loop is CAWSFGTGVAGELFF. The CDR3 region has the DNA TGTGCCTGGAGCTTCGGGACAGGGGTAGCTGGGGAGCTGTTTTTT.